Following are 17 T cell receptor beta chains from one sample sequenced in a study of cytomegalovirus exposure and HLA in healthy donors. The PCR ran on 60 Vbeta and 13 Jbeta primers. The assay was immunoSEQ multiplex PCR, and TCRdb's table has in-frame clones only and misses some. The sample shows 150,000 to 200,000 clones, around four fifths of them seen only once. The sequencing sample was made of PBMCs. Every receptor here comes from a man aged 18 to 29 in good health and CMV-seropositive.

V gene TRBV5-6 combines with J gene TRBJ2-7; TRBD2 matches at 7 bases. The germline V gene has CDR1 SGHDT and CDR2 YYEEEE. The CDR3 is 12 amino acids. V lost 3 bases to trimming and J lost 6 bases; unmatched junction nucleotides: 3. The CDR3 nucleotides read TGTGCCAGCAGCTGGACTAGTGGCGAGCAGTACTTC. This sequence encodes CASSWTSGEQYF.

This clone was seen once. The rearrangement joins TRBV5-4 to TRBJ2-5; TRBD2 matches 8 bases. Germline assignment: CDR1 SGHNT and CDR2 YYREEE (reference sequence). V was pared by 4 bases and J by 2 bases, with 19 bases of the junction left unmatched. The CDR3 is made up of 19 amino acids. In DNA, the CDR3 is TGTGCCAGCAGCCCCACCGGGGGGACTAGTGGGGGGCCGCAAGAGACCCAGTACTTC. This encodes CASSPTGGTSGGPQETQYF.

The chain joins TRBV13 to TRBJ2-1; D gene unclear. Trimming removed 2 bases from V and 5 bases from J, with 10 bases in between. The germline V gene has CDR1 PRHDT and CDR2 FYEKMQ (reference sequence). The CDR3 has 14 residues. The CDR3 nucleotides read TGTGCCAGCAGCTTATCCCCCACAAACAATGAGCAGTTCTTC. Translated, it gives CASSLSPTNNEQFF.

There are a few counts of this clone. The rearrangement joins TRBV30 to TRBJ2-7; 7 nucleotides line up with TRBD2. Unmatched junction bases numbered 10, after V lost 0 bases and J lost 5 bases. The CDR3 has 15 amino acids. The V gene's germline CDR1 is GTSNPN and CDR2 SVGIG (reference sequence). The CDR3 loop reads CAWSVSAGVKHEQYF. CDR3 nucleotides: TGTGCCTGGAGTGTAAGCGCGGGAGTTAAGCACGAGCAGTACTTC. The whole variable domain, remainder taken from reference TRBV30 and TRBJ2-7, is SQTIHQWPATLVQPVGSPLSLECTVEGTSNPNLYWYRQAAGRGLQLLFYSVGIGQISSEVPQNLSASRPQDRQFILSSKKLLLSDSGFYLCAWSVSAGVKHEQYFGPGTRLTVT.

The J gene is TRBJ2-1, the V gene TRBV29-1; 10 nucleotides line up with TRBD1. The CDR3 is made up of 15 amino acids. CDR1 SQVTM and CDR2 ANQGSEA come from the germline V gene. V dropped 3 bases and J dropped 4; count of bases not matched to a gene: 6. CDR3 in amino acids: CSVEGDRGHYNEQFF. The CDR3 coding sequence is TGCAGCGTTGAGGGAGACAGGGGGCATTACAATGAGCAGTTCTTC.

This chain links TRBV7-3 with TRBJ2-1, with D perhaps matching TRBD2 (5 bases). The CDR3 is 12 residues long. The germline V gene has CDR1 SGHTA and CDR2 FQGTGA. V was shortened by 5 bases and J by 6 bases, with 8 bases between the two germline ends. CDR3: CASSPGGNEQFF. The CDR3, as DNA: TGTGCCAGCAGCCCCGGAGGCAATGAGCAGTTCTTC.

V is TRBV4-3 and J is TRBJ2-7, with 9 bases identical to TRBD2. The V and J ends lost 0 bases and 0 bases, in that order; junction bases with no gene match: 9. Looked up from germline, CDR1 is LGHNA and CDR2 is YSLEER. The CDR3 contains 18 residues. CDR3 DNA: TGCGCCAGCAGCCAAGACCCGGTAGCGGGAGCTACCTCCTACGAGCAGTACTTC. Its translation is CASSQDPVAGATSYEQYF.

This clone was recorded only once. This chain links TRBV13 with TRBJ1-1; D is uncertain. Germline CDR1 and CDR2: PRHDT and FYEKMQ (reference sequence). The CDR3 is made up of 12 amino acids. The V end lost 8 bases, the J end lost 1 base, and 8 bases lay between the germline ends. The CDR3 DNA sequence: TGTGCCAGCGATCCAGGGAACACTGAAGCTTTCTTT. Its protein product is CASDPGNTEAFF.

The chain couples TRBV28 to TRBJ1-2; no firm D call. Trimming stripped 4 bases from V and 4 bases from J, with 4 bases between. CDR3 length: 11 amino acids. The V gene's germline CDR1 is MDHEN and CDR2 SYDVKM. CDR3 nucleotide sequence: TGTGCCAGCAGTTCTCGCTATGGCTACACCTTC. Protein: CASSSRYGYTF.

The chain has TRBV30 and TRBJ1-5; 7 positions match TRBD1. Germline CDR1 is GTSNPN and CDR2 is SVGIG (reference sequence). V trimming: 0 bases; J trimming: 4 bases; junction bases outside the gene matches: 3. The CDR3 consists of 14 residues. The DNA for the CDR3 is TGTGCCTGGAGTGTCGACAGGGTTAATCAGCCCCAGCATTTT. Encoded protein: CAWSVDRVNQPQHF. The whole variable domain, filled in from reference TRBV30 and TRBJ1-5, reads SQTIHQWPATLVQPVGSPLSLECTVEGTSNPNLYWYRQAAGRGLQLLFYSVGIGQISSEVPQNLSASRPQDRQFILSSKKLLLSDSGFYLCAWSVDRVNQPQHFGDGTRLSIL.

In regard to this clone: At one boundary the junction diverges from the germline segment, which might be a read error. Distinct nucleotide sequences in the sample also encode this CDR3. The CDR3 protein is CASSQRVGGYEQYF. The CDR3 bases are TGCGCTAGCAGCCAAAGAGTCGGGGGTTACGAGCAGTACTTC. This chain connects TRBV5-1 to TRBJ2-7; D is perhaps TRBD2 (6 bases). The CDR3 contains 14 residues. CDR1 SGHRS and CDR2 YFSETQ come from the germline V gene. Filled out from reference TRBV5-1 and TRBJ2-7, the complete variable domain reads KAGVTQTPRYLIKTRGQQVTLSCSPISGHRSVSWYQQTPGQGLQFLFEYFSETQRNKGNFPGRFSGRQFSNSRSEMNVSTLELGDSALYLCASSQRVGGYEQYFGPGTRLTVT.

As DNA, the CDR3 is TGCGCCAGCAGCCAATGGCAAGTCGCGGAAGGAGAAGCTTTCTTT. Protein: CASSQWQVAEGEAFF. The V gene is TRBV4-3, the J gene TRBJ1-1; D not certain. This CDR3 is 15 amino acids long. The germline V and J ends were trimmed by 2 bases and 8 bases, with 18 bases remaining between them. CDR1 is LGHNA and CDR2 is YSLEER in the germline V gene.

About this clone: Additional DNA sequences in this sample encode the identical CDR3. The V and J genes are TRBV29-1 and TRBJ2-1; TRBD2 aligns across 7 bases. The CDR3 consists of 13 residues. V was clipped by 6 bases and J by 9 bases; unmatched bases: 11. Germline V CDR1 and CDR2: SQVTM, ANQGSEA. This chain's CDR3 is CSVASGVGGEQFF. CDR3 sequence (DNA): TGCAGCGTGGCTAGCGGCGTGGGGGGTGAGCAGTTCTTC.

This clone was counted a few times. The J gene is TRBJ2-3, the V gene TRBV14, with D tentatively TRBD1 (6 bases). Germline V gene data show CDR1 as SGHDN and CDR2 as FVKESK. The CDR3 consists of 15 residues. Trimming took off 1 base at V and 2 bases at J, with 10 bases between the two ends. CDR3 sequence reads: CASSQVRGTTDTQYF. The CDR3 nucleotides read TGTGCCAGCAGCCAAGTGAGGGGGACCACAGATACGCAGTATTTT.

The gene calls are TRBV25-1 and TRBJ2-7; TRBD1 matches 8 bases. The germline V gene encodes CDR1 MGHDK and CDR2 SYGVNS. The J segment lost 7 bases and the V segment lost 4 bases, leaving 15 bases of the junction unmatched. This CDR3 region has 16 residues. CDR3 sequence: CASSATTGANLGEQYF. CDR3 DNA sequence: TGTGCCAGCAGTGCTACGACAGGGGCCAACCTTGGTGAGCAGTACTTC.

J is TRBJ2-3 and V is TRBV18; 7 bases are shared with TRBD1. This CDR3 is 15 amino acids long. V gave up 3 bases and J gave up 2 bases; unmatched junction bases: 5. The germline CDR1 and CDR2 sequences are KGHSH and LQKENI. The CDR3 reads CASSPGTANTDTQYF. The CDR3 DNA is TGTGCCAGCTCACCCGGGACAGCTAACACAGATACGCAGTATTTT.

The rearrangement joins TRBV6-5 to TRBJ2-7, with TRBD1 as a possible D gene (5 bases). The V gene lost 2 bases and the J gene lost 3 bases, with 11 bases spanning the gap. Looked up from germline, CDR1 is MNHEY and CDR2 is SVGAGI. This CDR3 has 14 amino acids. CDR3 nucleotides: TGTGCCAGCAGTTACCTTCCGACAGTCTACGAGCAGTACTTC. Its translation is CASSYLPTVYEQYF.